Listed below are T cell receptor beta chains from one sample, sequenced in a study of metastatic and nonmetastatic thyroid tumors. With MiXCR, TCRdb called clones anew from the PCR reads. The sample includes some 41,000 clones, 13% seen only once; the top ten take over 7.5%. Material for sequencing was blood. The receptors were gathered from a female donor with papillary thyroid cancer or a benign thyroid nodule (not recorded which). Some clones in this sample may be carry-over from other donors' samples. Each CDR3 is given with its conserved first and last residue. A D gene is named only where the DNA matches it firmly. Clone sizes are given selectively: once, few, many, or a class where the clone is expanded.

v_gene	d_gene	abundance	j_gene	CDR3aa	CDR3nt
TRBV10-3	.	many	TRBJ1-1	CAISEPGLSGTEAFF	TGTGCCATCAGTGAACCGGGGCTCAGTGGCACTGAAGCTTTCTTT
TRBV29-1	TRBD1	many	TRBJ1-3	CSAENTGGSGNTIYF	TGCAGCGCGGAAAATACAGGGGGTTCTGGAAACACCATATATTTT
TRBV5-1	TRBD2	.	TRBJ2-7	CASSFGLAGREQYF	TGCGCCAGCAGTTTCGGGCTAGCGGGTCGCGAGCAGTACTTC
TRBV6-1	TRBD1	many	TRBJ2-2	CASSATGTGYPNTGELFF	TGTGCCAGCAGTGCGACTGGGACAGGCTACCCGAACACCGGGGAGCTGTTTTTT
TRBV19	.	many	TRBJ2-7	CASSLQFSYEQYF	TGTGCCAGTAGTCTACAGTTCAGCTACGAGCAGTACTTC
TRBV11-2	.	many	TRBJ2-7	CASSFDGKYEQYF	TGTGCCAGCAGCTTCGACGGAAAATACGAGCAGTACTTC
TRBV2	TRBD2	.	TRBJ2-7	CASSEGLAGGYEQYF	TGTGCCAGCAGTGAGGGTCTAGCGGGAGGATACGAGCAGTACTTC
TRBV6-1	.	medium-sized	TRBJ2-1	CASRPDRFYNEQFF	TGTGCCAGCAGACCCGACAGGTTCTACAATGAGCAGTTCTTC
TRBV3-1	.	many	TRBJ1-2	CASSQDLQRLNYGYTF	TGTGCCAGCAGCCAAGACCTACAGAGACTTAACTATGGCTACACCTTC
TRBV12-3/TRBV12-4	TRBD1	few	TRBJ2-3	CASIPWTGSTDTQYF	TGTGCCAGCATCCCCTGGACAGGGAGCACAGATACGCAGTATTTT
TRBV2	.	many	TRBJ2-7	CASGEMTYEQYF	TGTGCCAGCGGAGAGATGACCTACGAGCAGTACTTC
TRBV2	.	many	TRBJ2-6	CASSVIPGTSSSGANVLTF	TGTGCCAGCAGTGTAATCCCGGGGACATCGAGCTCTGGGGCCAACGTCCTGACTTTC
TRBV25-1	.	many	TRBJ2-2	CASTARANTGELFF	TGTGCCAGCACGGCCCGGGCGAACACCGGGGAGCTGTTTTTT
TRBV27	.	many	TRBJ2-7	CASKGGLFYEQYF	TGTGCCAGCAAAGGTGGACTATTCTACGAGCAGTACTTC
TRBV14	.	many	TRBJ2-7	CASSHGPYSYEQYF	TGTGCCAGCAGCCATGGCCCCTACTCCTACGAGCAGTACTTC
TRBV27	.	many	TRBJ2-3	CATSGGAGGTDTQYF	TGTGCCACCAGTGGGGGTGCTGGGGGAACAGATACGCAGTATTTT
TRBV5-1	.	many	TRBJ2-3	CASSLAAPLTDTQYF	TGCGCCAGCAGCCTGGCCGCTCCTCTCACAGATACGCAGTATTTT
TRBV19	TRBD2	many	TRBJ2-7	CASSSGLAGNSYEQYF	TGTGCCAGTAGTAGCGGACTAGCGGGAAATTCCTACGAGCAGTACTTC
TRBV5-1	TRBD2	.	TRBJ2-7	CASSSTSGSSLYEQYF	TGCGCCAGCAGCTCTACTAGCGGGAGCTCTTTGTACGAGCAGTACTTC
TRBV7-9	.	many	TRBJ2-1	CASSRVLALSYNEQFF	TGTGCCAGCAGCCGCGTACTAGCTCTCTCCTACAATGAGCAGTTCTTC
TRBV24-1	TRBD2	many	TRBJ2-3	CATSDPGRTDTQYF	TGTGCTACCAGTGATCCCGGGAGGACAGATACGCAGTATTTT
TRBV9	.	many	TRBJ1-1	CASSADPGTEAFF	TGTGCCAGCAGCGCTGACCCGGGAACTGAAGCTTTCTTT
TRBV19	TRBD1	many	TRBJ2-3	CASSIDRGIYRGQDTQYF	TGTGCCAGTAGTATAGATCGGGGTATTTATAGGGGGCAAGATACGCAGTATTTT
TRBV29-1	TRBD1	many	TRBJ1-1	CSVGRGLNTEAFF	TGCAGCGTTGGAAGGGGGCTGAACACTGAAGCTTTCTTT
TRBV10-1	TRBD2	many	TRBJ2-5	CASSEITGTKQETQYF	TGCGCCAGCAGTGAAATCACCGGGACTAAACAAGAGACCCAGTACTTC
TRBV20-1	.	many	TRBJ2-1	CSASVGTKGNEQFF	TGCAGTGCTAGTGTCGGGACGAAGGGGAATGAGCAGTTCTTC